The clone carrying this T cell receptor beta chain has more than one count but fewer than ten. The sample comes from a study of beta chain features in type 1 diabetes. Isolated RNA was reverse transcribed in full, so expressed TCRB transcripts were sequenced. Produced via immunoSEQ multiplex PCR; TCRdb's table is partial and in-frame only. Here the sample spans some 900,000 clones, 15% to 20% being singletons. The CDR3 is 16 amino acids. J gave up 1 base and V 0 bases, and 5 bases lay outside the gene matches. Germline V gives CDR1 LGHNA, CDR2 YSLEER. The sequenced sample consisted of naive CD4+ T cells from blood. The clonotype was recovered from a woman aged 18-29 years in good health. The chain uses TRBV4-3 and TRBJ2-5, with 7 bases lining up with TRBD1. This CDR3 is CASSQDWGQIQETQYF. The CDR3 coding sequence is TGCGCCAGCAGCCAAGATTGGGGACAGATCCAAGAGACCCAGTACTTC.